The present T cell receptor beta chain was sequenced within a study of blood T cell repertoires in COVID-19. Repertoires were generated with immunoSEQ multiplex PCR, while TCRdb's copy carries only in-frame clones and drops some. The sample lists a few hundred thousand clones, 75% to 90% seen once, with roughly an eighth in the top ten. The CDR3 runs to 17 residues. V was clipped by 5 bases and J by 4 bases; unmatched bases: 11. Per the germline V gene, CDR1 is MNHEY and CDR2 is SMNVEV (reference sequence). This TCR came from a woman aged 55-75 years with acute or convalescent COVID-19. This rearrangement joins TRBV27 to TRBJ2-1, with 10 positions matching TRBD1. Sequencing input: peripheral blood. CDR3 sequence reads: CASSESGQGSLYNEQFF. CDR3 DNA sequence: TGTGCCAGCAGTGAATCGGGACAGGGGTCCCTTTACAATGAGCAGTTCTTC.